This T cell receptor (beta chain) was recorded in a study of T cell responses to AZD1222 COVID-19 vaccine. V was pared by 4 bases and J by 0 bases, with 9 bases of the junction left unmatched. The CDR3 is 16 amino acids. Germline loops: CDR1 MNHNS, CDR2 SASEGT. Data came from immunoSEQ multiplex PCR; TCRdb stores just in-frame clones and leaves some out. This sample has over 65,000 clones, with just under 90% found just once. V and J are TRBV6-1 and TRBJ2-7, with 7 bases aligning to TRBD1. This sample comprised peripheral blood, obtained on day 0 of AZD1222 vaccination. This receptor was identified in an adult in good health. The CDR3 DNA is TGTGCCAGCAGTGGAAAGGACAGGCCTCACTCCTACGAGCAGTACTTC. Encoded protein: CASSGKDRPHSYEQYF.